These 28 T cell receptor beta chains came from one sample sequenced in a study of blood T cell repertoires in COVID-19. Clones were read by immunoSEQ multiplex PCR, and TCRdb kept only the in-frame ones, dropping some. The sample shows under 85,000 clones, less than 90% of them seen only once. Sequenced: peripheral blood. The receptors originated from a man aged 50-60 years with acute or convalescent COVID-19.

This chain links TRBV7-9 with TRBJ2-7; tentatively, D is TRBD1 (6 bases). The CDR3 has 12 residues. The V end lost 5 bases, the J end lost 3 bases, and 8 bases lay between the germline ends. Germline CDR1 is SEHNR and CDR2 is FQNEAQ (reference sequence). The CDR3 sequence is CASSLQGYEQYF. The DNA for the CDR3 is TGTGCCAGCAGCCTACAGGGCTACGAGCAGTACTTC.

The chain carries TRBV4-1 and TRBJ1-5; no firm D call. V lost 0 bases and J lost 0, with 6 bases in between. The CDR3 totals 15 residues. Germline loops: CDR1 MGHRA, CDR2 YSYEKL. The CDR3 sequence: CASSQDGRSNQPQHF. The CDR3 DNA follows: TGCGCCAGCAGCCAAGATGGCCGTAGCAATCAGCCCCAGCATTTT.

In its sample, this clone was seen once. The chain carries TRBV28 and TRBJ1-1; no clear D. Trimming shortened V by 7 bases and J by 10 bases, and 19 bases separated the two germline ends. Germline V gene sequence: CDR1 MDHEN, CDR2 SYDVKM. The CDR3 contains 13 residues. The CDR3 DNA reads as TGTGCCAGCACCACTAGGGTGGGAGGTGGAGCTTTCTTT. This gives the protein CASTTRVGGGAFF.

The chain is built from TRBV3-1 (or the pseudogene TRBV3-2) and TRBJ1-1; D may be TRBD1 (5 bases). The V and J ends lost 10 bases and 4 bases respectively, with 13 bases between them. The CDR3 totals 12 residues. Germline CDR1 is LGHDT and CDR2 is YNNKEL (reference sequence). This chain's CDR3 is CATSGGGTEAFF. CDR3 DNA sequence: TGTGCCACCTCCGGCGGGGGCACTGAAGCTTTCTTT.

The chain has TRBV7-6 and TRBJ2-1, with 10 positions matching TRBD2. This CDR3 is built from 15 residues. CDR1 SGHVS and CDR2 FNYEAQ come from the germline V gene. The V and J ends lost 5 bases and 6 bases, in that order; junction bases with no gene match: 7. CDR3 DNA: TGTGCCAGCAGCCTACAGCGGGAGGGCCCCAATGAGCAGTTCTTC. This translates into CASSLQREGPNEQFF.

The genes are TRBV2 and TRBJ2-1; 10 positions match TRBD2. CDR1 and CDR2 (germline): SNHLY, FYNNEI. This CDR3 is built from 15 residues. The V segment lost 3 bases and the J segment 3 bases; nucleotides outside the gene matches: 2. CDR3 DNA: TGTGCCAGCAGTGAGTCTAGCGGGAGCTACAATGAGCAGTTCTTC. Its protein is CASSESSGSYNEQFF.

The chain combines TRBV27 with TRBJ2-7; 8 nucleotides align to TRBD1. CDR3 length equals 13 residues. Trimming took 5 bases from V and 0 from J; bases not matched to a gene: 0. The germline V gene has CDR1 MNHEY and CDR2 SMNVEV (reference sequence). The CDR3: CASSDRGSYEQYF. The CDR3, as DNA: TGTGCCAGCAGTGACAGGGGCTCCTACGAGCAGTACTTC.

The chain joins TRBV3-1 (or the pseudogene TRBV3-2) to TRBJ2-1; no clear D. V was pared by 1 base and J by 5 bases, with 6 bases between. Per the germline V gene, CDR1 is LGHDT and CDR2 is YNNKEL (reference sequence). The CDR3 runs to 13 residues. CDR3 sequence reads: CASSQGANNEQFF. In DNA form, the CDR3 reads TGTGCCAGCAGCCAAGGTGCTAACAATGAGCAGTTCTTC.

The rearrangement uses TRBV5-6 and TRBJ2-3; the match to TRBD1 covers 7 bases. The CDR3 extends over 17 amino acids. Germline V CDR1 and CDR2: SGHDT, YYEEEE. The ends lost 3 bases at V and 0 bases at J; junction bases unmatched: 10. Here the CDR3 DNA reads TGTGCCAGCAGCTCCGGGACAGACGCTACGAGCACAGATACGCAGTATTTT. Amino acids: CASSSGTDATSTDTQYF.

The gene calls are TRBV29-1 and TRBJ2-5, with D perhaps matching TRBD2 (6 bases). V lost 5 bases and J 2 bases, leaving 15 bases between the germline ends. This CDR3 has 14 amino acids. Germline CDR1 is SQVTM and CDR2 is ANQGSEA. The CDR3 is CSVPAWRGQETQYF. For the CDR3, the DNA is TGCAGCGTTCCCGCGTGGAGGGGTCAAGAGACCCAGTACTTC.

The V call is TRBV4-1, the J call TRBJ2-5, with TRBD2 matching over 10 bases. With V trimmed by 1 base and J by 5 bases, 7 bases remained unmatched. The CDR3 totals 16 residues. The germline V gene has CDR1 MGHRA and CDR2 YSYEKL. This chain's CDR3 is CASSQALGLAAETQYF. The CDR3 bases are TGCGCCAGCAGCCAAGCCCTAGGACTAGCGGCGGAGACCCAGTACTTC.

V and J are TRBV19 and TRBJ1-1; TRBD1 matches 9 bases. The trim removed 6 bases at V and 7 bases at J, leaving 9 bases unmatched. The germline gives CDR1 LNHDA, CDR2 SQIVND (reference sequence). The CDR3 consists of 14 residues. This CDR3 reads CASSLTGTGYEAFF. Here the CDR3 DNA reads TGTGCCAGTAGCCTAACCGGGACAGGGTATGAAGCTTTCTTT.

The chain employs TRBV27 and TRBJ2-7; 8 bases match TRBD1. This CDR3 has 15 residues. J gave up 2 bases and V 4 bases, and 7 bases lay outside the gene matches. In germline, CDR1 is MNHEY, CDR2 SMNVEV (reference sequence). As DNA, the CDR3 is TGTGCCAGCAGTTACAATCAGGGGGCCCCCTACGAGCAGTACTTC. Its translation: CASSYNQGAPYEQYF.

This rearrangement joins TRBV7-9 to TRBJ2-1, with D perhaps TRBD2 (5 bases). Trimming removed 3 bases at V and 10 bases at J, with 25 bases between. CDR3 length: 17 amino acids. Germline V gene sequence: CDR1 SEHNR, CDR2 FQNEAQ (reference sequence). The CDR3 region is CASSFMVLAGALREQFF. CDR3 coding DNA: TGTGCCAGCAGCTTTATGGTGCTCGCGGGTGCCCTCCGGGAGCAGTTCTTC.

The V call is TRBV11-2, the J call TRBJ2-7; D uncertain. This CDR3 region has 13 residues. V was pared by 5 bases and J by 5 bases, with 13 bases between. Germline V gives CDR1 SGHAT, CDR2 FQNNGV. CDR3 DNA: TGTGCCAGCAGCCCCCGGAACAGTAACGAGCAGTACTTC. Protein: CASSPRNSNEQYF.

The chain combines TRBV28 with TRBJ2-3, with D possibly TRBD1 on 6 matching bases. CDR3 size: 21 residues. Trimming shortened V by 2 bases and J by 2 bases, and 29 bases separated the two germline ends. Germline V gene data show CDR1 as MDHEN and CDR2 as SYDVKM. The CDR3 protein is CASSLGKYSFAGEKDTDTQYF. The CDR3 bases are TGTGCCAGCAGTTTAGGTAAATACTCGTTTGCAGGGGAGAAGGACACAGATACGCAGTATTTT.

V usage is TRBV6-2 or TRBV6-3 and J usage is TRBJ1-5, with D possibly being TRBD1 (6 bases). Germline V gives CDR1 MNHEY, CDR2 SVGEGT. The V end lost 2 bases, the J end lost 2 bases, and 7 bases lay between the germline ends. The CDR3 contains 14 residues. The CDR3 sequence is CASSYRQGNQPQHF. DNA of the CDR3: TGTGCCAGCAGTTACCGACAGGGCAATCAGCCCCAGCATTTT.

This rearrangement joins TRBV7-8 to TRBJ2-3, with D unresolved. The CDR3 runs 13 residues. The V and J ends lost 5 bases and 6 bases respectively, with 12 bases between them. CDR1 is SGHVS and CDR2 is FQNEAQ in the germline V gene. CDR3 loop: CASSITPRDTQYF. CDR3 DNA sequence: TGTGCCAGCAGCATTACCCCGCGGGATACGCAGTATTTT.

V is TRBV10-2 and J is TRBJ1-1, with 7 bases lining up with TRBD1. The V gene end was trimmed by 5 bases and the J gene end by 5 bases; junction bases not matched to a gene: 11. The V gene's germline CDR1 is WSHSY and CDR2 SAAADI. CDR3 length: 15 amino acids. In DNA, the CDR3 is TGCGCCAGCAGTCGGGACAGTACCTGGGGGACTGAAGCTTTCTTT. Translated, it gives CASSRDSTWGTEAFF.

This clone appeared a single time. V usage is TRBV6-2 or TRBV6-3 and J usage is TRBJ2-1, with no clear D. V was pared by 2 bases and J by 6 bases, with 8 bases between. The germline V gene has CDR1 MNHEY and CDR2 SVGEGT. CDR3 size: 13 residues. CDR3 sequence (DNA): TGTGCCAGCAGTTACGAGCCCCCCAATGAGCAGTTCTTC. Translated, it gives CASSYEPPNEQFF.

Here the CDR3 DNA reads TGTGCCAGCGCCGAATTGGACAGGTCCACAGATACGCAGTATTTT. This translates into CASAELDRSTDTQYF. This chain links TRBV18 with TRBJ2-3; TRBD1 matches at 7 bases. The CDR3 runs to 15 residues. Trimming took 8 bases from V and 2 from J; bases not matched to a gene: 10. Germline V gives CDR1 KGHSH, CDR2 LQKENI.

The chain employs TRBV18 and TRBJ1-4; the match to TRBD1 covers 7 bases. This CDR3 has 16 residues. The germline V gene encodes CDR1 KGHSH and CDR2 LQKENI. The J segment lost 6 bases and the V segment lost 0 bases, leaving 7 bases of the junction unmatched. For the CDR3, the DNA is TGTGCCAGCTCACCACCGGTACAGGGGTTGCATGAAAAACTGTTTTTT. It is translated as CASSPPVQGLHEKLFF.

The V gene is TRBV6-4, the J gene TRBJ2-3; 8 bases are a match to TRBD2. CDR1 and CDR2 from the germline V gene are MRHNA and SNTAGT. This CDR3 comprises 13 residues. V trimming: 3 bases; J trimming: 4 bases; junction bases outside the gene matches: 0. Here the CDR3 reads CASSEREADTQYF. For the CDR3, the DNA is TGTGCCAGCAGTGAGCGGGAGGCAGATACGCAGTATTTT.

There are a few counts of this clone. The chain recombines TRBV28 with TRBJ1-1, with 12 nucleotides matching TRBD1. Germline lookup yields CDR1 MDHEN and CDR2 SYDVKM. The length of the CDR3 is 15 residues. Germline trimming cut 5 bases from V and 6 bases from J; bases unmatched to any gene: 7. CDR3 bases: TGTGCCAGCAGTCCTGATGGGACAGGGGGCTCTGAAGCTTTCTTT. It encodes CASSPDGTGGSEAFF.

The rearrangement uses TRBV5-4 and TRBJ1-6, with 8 bases lining up with TRBD1. The V gene end was trimmed by 0 bases and the J gene end by 8 bases; junction bases not matched to a gene: 1. CDR1 is SGHNT, CDR2 YYREEE, per germline (reference sequence). The CDR3 totals 14 residues. The CDR3 DNA follows: TGTGCCAGCAGCTTGGCAGGGGGCGATTCACCCCTCCACTTT. Translating it yields CASSLAGGDSPLHF. Full variable domain (outside the CDR3, taken from reference TRBV5-4 and TRBJ1-6): ETGVTQSPTHLIKTRGQQVTLRCSSQSGHNTVSWYQQALGQGPQFIFQYYREEENGRGNFPPRFSGLQFPNYSSELNVNALELDDSALYLCASSLAGGDSPLHFGNGTRLTVT.

This clone was seen a single time. This chain joins TRBV5-4 and TRBJ2-6; maybe TRBD2 (5 bases). Between the trimmed V and J ends, which lost 4 bases and 1 base, there was a span of 15 bases. Germline V lookup: CDR1 SGHNT, CDR2 YYREEE (reference sequence). The CDR3 extends over 17 amino acids. The CDR3 DNA is TGTGCCAGCAGCCGTTTTCTACGGGGATCTGGGGCCAACGTCCTGACTTTC. Translated: CASSRFLRGSGANVLTF.

The chain employs TRBV9 and TRBJ1-2, with D tentatively TRBD1 (5 bases). Germline V lookup: CDR1 SGDLS, CDR2 YYNGEE. CDR3 length: 12 amino acids. Deletions cut 3 bases from V and 3 bases from J, with 6 bases between. The DNA for the CDR3 is TGTGCCAGCAGCGGCAGGGACTATGGCTACACCTTC. Translation: CASSGRDYGYTF. The whole variable domain, filled in from reference TRBV9 and TRBJ1-2, reads DSGVTQTPKHLITATGQRVTLRCSPRSGDLSVYWYQQSLDQGLQFLIQYYNGEERAKGNILERFSAQQFPDLHSELNLSSLELGDSALYFCASSGRDYGYTFGSGTRLTVV.

V gene TRBV6-2 or TRBV6-3 combines with J gene TRBJ2-5, with 11 positions matching TRBD1. V shed 1 base, J shed 7 bases, and the junction held 5 bases outside the gene matches. This CDR3 comprises 15 residues. Germline-derived CDR1 and CDR2 are MNHEY and SVGEGT. As DNA, the CDR3 is TGTGCCAGCAGTTACTTCGGGACAGGGGGAGCGACCCAGTACTTC. Translating it yields CASSYFGTGGATQYF.